The 4 T cell receptor beta chains below come from one sample, sequenced in a study of vaccination and CD4 T cells after COVID-19. Treatment here: approximately 10-day PBMC culture with coronavirus spike peptide pools or control peptides (ViraFEST assay). The antigens for these receptors are not known. Cultured CD4+ T-cell DNA underwent Oncomine TCR Beta short-read sequencing. TCRdb re-derived calls from the PCR reads in MiXCR, one entry per CDR3 protein. The data contain some 19,000 distinct CDR3 sequences, 43% of them singletons. The sample consisted of CD4+ T cells from blood, cultured in vitro. The receptor set was obtained from a human donor who had recovered from COVID-19.

The chain links TRBV10-3 to TRBJ2-1; 14 nucleotides line up with TRBD2. V gave up 4 bases and J gave up 5 bases; unmatched junction bases: 1. This CDR3 region has 15 residues. Germline lookup yields CDR1 ENHRY and CDR2 SYGVKD. In DNA, the CDR3 is TGTGCCATCAGTGGACTAGCGGGGGGGGACAATGAGCAGTTCTTC. Amino acids: CAISGLAGGDNEQFF.

This clonotype is medium-sized in the sample. The chain couples TRBV20-1 to TRBJ2-4; D remains unclear. Germline V lookup: CDR1 DFQATT, CDR2 SNEGSKA (reference sequence). The CDR3 length is 16 residues. Trimming removed 3 bases at V and 0 bases at J, with 15 bases between. CDR3 amino acids: CSASGVDRLAKNIQYF. The CDR3 DNA sequence: TGCAGTGCTAGTGGGGTGGACCGATTAGCCAAAAACATTCAGTACTTC.

This sequence joins TRBV7-8 and TRBJ1-5; D gene ambiguous. From germline, CDR1 is SGHVS and CDR2 FQNEAQ. The CDR3 runs to 15 residues. With 1 base removed from V and 2 bases from J, the gap between germline ends came to 9 bases. The CDR3: CASSLVESGNQPQHF. CDR3 nucleotides: TGTGCCAGCAGCTTAGTGGAGTCGGGCAATCAGCCCCAGCATTTT. Supplemented by reference TRBV7-8 and TRBJ1-5, the full variable domain reads GAGVSQSPRYKVAKRGQDVALRCDPISGHVSLFWYQQALGQGPEFLTYFQNEAQLDKSGLPSDRFFAERPEGSVSTLKIQRTQQEDSAVYLCASSLVESGNQPQHFGDGTRLSIL.

The V and J genes are TRBV6-1 and TRBJ2-6; D may be TRBD1 (5 bases). V lost 7 bases to trimming and J lost 0 bases, with 13 bases between them. This CDR3 is built from 16 residues. Germline lookup yields CDR1 MNHNS and CDR2 SASEGT. In nucleotides, the CDR3 is TGTGCCAGCATGAGGACAACCCACTCTGGGGCCAACGTCCTGACTTTC. Its protein product is CASMRTTHSGANVLTF.